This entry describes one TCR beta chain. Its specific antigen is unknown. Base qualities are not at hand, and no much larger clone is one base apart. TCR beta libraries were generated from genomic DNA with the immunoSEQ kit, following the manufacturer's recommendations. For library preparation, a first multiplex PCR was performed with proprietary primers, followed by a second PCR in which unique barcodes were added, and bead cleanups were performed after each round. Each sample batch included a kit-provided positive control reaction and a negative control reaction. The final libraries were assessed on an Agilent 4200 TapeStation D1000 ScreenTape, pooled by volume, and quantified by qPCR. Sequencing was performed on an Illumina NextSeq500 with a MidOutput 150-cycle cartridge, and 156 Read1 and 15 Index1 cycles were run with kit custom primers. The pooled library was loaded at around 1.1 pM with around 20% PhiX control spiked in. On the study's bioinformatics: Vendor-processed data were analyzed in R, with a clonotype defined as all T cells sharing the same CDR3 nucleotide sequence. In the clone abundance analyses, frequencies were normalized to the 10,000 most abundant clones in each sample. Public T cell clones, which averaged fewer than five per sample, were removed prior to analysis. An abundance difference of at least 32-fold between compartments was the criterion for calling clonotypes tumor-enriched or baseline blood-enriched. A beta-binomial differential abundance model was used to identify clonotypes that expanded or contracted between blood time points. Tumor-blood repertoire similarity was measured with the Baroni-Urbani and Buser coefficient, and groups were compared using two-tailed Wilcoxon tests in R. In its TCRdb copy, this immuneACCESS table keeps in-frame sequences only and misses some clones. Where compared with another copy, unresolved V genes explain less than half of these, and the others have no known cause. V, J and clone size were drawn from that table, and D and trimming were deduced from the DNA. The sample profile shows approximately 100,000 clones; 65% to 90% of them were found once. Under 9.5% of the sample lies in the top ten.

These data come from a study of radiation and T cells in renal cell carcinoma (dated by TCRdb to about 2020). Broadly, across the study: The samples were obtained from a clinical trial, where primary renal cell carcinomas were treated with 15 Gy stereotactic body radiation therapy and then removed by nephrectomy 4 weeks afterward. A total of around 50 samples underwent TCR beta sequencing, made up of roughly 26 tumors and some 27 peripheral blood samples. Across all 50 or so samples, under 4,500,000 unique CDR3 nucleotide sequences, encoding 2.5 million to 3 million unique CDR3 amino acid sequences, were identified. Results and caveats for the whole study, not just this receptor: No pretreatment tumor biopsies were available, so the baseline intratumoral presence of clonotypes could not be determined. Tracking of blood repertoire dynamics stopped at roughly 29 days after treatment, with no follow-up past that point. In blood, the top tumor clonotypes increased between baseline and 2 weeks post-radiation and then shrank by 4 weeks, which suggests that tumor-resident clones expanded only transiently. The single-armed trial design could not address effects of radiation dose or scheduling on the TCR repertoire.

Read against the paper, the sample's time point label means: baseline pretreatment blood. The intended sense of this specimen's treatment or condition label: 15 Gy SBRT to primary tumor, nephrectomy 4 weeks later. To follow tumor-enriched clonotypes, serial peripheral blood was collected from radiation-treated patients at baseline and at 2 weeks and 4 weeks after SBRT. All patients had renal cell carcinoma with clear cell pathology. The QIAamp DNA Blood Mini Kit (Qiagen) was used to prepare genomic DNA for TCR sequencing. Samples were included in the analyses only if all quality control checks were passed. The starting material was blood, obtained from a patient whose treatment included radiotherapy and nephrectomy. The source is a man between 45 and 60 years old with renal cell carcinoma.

The bases are TGTGCCAGCAGCATTCCAGGGAAAAGCAATCAGCCCCAGCATTTT. It translates to CASSIPGKSNQPQHF. The chain links TRBV28 with TRBJ1-5; the D gene is possibly TRBD1, with 5 bases matching. The CDR3 runs 15 residues from the cysteine to the phenylalanine. Kept here is only the CDR3 DNA, which spans 45 bases and is read in frame from base 1. CDR1 and CDR2 (MDHEN, SYDVKM) derive from the germline V gene. V is clipped by 6 bases and J by 1 base, and the sequence between their germline boundaries is 13 bases long.